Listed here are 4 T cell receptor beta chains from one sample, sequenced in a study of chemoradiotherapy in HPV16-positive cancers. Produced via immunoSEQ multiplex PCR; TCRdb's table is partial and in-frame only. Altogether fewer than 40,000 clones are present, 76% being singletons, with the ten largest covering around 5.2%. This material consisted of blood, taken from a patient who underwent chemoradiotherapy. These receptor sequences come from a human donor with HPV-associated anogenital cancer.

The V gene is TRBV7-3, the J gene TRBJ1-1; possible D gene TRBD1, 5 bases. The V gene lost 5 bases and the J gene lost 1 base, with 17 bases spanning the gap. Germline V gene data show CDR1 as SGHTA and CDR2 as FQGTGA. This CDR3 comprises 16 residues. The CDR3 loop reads CASSIAPGGANTEAFF. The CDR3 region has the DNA TGTGCCAGCAGCATAGCCCCGGGAGGGGCGAACACTGAAGCTTTCTTT. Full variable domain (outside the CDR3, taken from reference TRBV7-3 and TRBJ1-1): GAGVSQTPSNKVTEKGKYVELRCDPISGHTALYWYRQSLGQGPEFLIYFQGTGAADDSGLPNDRFFAVRPEGSVSTLKIQRTERGDSAVYLCASSIAPGGANTEAFFGQGTRLTVV.

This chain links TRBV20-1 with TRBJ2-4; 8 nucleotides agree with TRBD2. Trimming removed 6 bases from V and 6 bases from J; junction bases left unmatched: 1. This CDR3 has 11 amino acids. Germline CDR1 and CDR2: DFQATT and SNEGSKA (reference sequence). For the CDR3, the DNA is TGCAGTGCGGGACTAGTAAACATTCAGTACTTC. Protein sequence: CSAGLVNIQYF.

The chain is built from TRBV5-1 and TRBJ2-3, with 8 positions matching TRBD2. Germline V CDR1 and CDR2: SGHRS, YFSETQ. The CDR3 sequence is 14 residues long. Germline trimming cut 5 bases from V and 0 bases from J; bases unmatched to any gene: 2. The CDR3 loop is CASRLAGSTDTQYF. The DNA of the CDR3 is TGCGCCAGCAGGCTAGCGGGTAGCACAGATACGCAGTATTTT.

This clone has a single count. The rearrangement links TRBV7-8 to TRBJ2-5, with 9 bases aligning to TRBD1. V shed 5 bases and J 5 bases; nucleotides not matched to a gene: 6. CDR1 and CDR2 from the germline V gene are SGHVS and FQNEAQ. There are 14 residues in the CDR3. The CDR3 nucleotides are TGTGCCAGCAGCCCCAGGGACAGGGTGGAGACCCAGTACTTC. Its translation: CASSPRDRVETQYF.